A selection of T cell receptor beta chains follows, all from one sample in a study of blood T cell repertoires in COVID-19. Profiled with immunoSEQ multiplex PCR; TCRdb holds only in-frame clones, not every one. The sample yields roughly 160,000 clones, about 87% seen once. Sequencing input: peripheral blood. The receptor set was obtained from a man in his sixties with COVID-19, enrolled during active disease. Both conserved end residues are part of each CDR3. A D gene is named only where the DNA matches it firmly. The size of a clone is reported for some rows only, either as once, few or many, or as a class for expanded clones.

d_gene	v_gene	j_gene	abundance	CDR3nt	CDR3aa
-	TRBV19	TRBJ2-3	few	TGTGCCAGTAGTTTGACTAGCACAGATACGCAGTATTTT	CASSLTSTDTQYF
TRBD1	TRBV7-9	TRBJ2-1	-	TGTGCCAGCAGCTGGGGACAGCCTCGCAATGAGCAGTTCTTC	CASSWGQPRNEQFF
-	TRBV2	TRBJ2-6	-	TGTGCCAGCAGTGACCGGGGGGCGGGGGCCAACGTCCTGACTTTC	CASSDRGAGANVLTF
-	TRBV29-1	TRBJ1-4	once	TGCAGCGTTGGGGACACGGATCTGTTTTTT	CSVGDTDLFF
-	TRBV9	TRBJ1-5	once	TGTGCCAGCAGCGTAATTGCCCCGCGGGGCAATCAGCCCCAGCATTTT	CASSVIAPRGNQPQHF
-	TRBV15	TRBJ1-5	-	TGTGCCACCAGCAGAGGGAGAGCAAAGGGGGGCAATCAGCCCCAGCATTTT	CATSRGRAKGGNQPQHF
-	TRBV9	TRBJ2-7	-	TGTGTCAGCAGCGTCATGAGCGGCTCCTACGAGCAGTACTTC	CVSSVMSGSYEQYF
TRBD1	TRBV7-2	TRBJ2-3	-	TGTGCCAGCAGCATTGGACAGGGTCGAGATACGCAGTATTTT	CASSIGQGRDTQYF
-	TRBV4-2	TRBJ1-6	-	TGTGCCAGCAGCCAAGATTTGGGCGAACTCCACTTT	CASSQDLGELHF
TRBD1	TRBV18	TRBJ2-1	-	TGTGCCAGCTCACCCTTGGGGACAGACAATGAGCAGTTCTTC	CASSPLGTDNEQFF
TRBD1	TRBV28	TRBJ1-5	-	TGTGCCAGCAGGCCCACAGGGGTCAATCAGCCCCAGCATTTT	CASRPTGVNQPQHF
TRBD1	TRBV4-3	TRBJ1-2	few	TGCGCCAGCAGCCTCACAGGGGGAGGTGGCTACACCTTC	CASSLTGGGGYTF
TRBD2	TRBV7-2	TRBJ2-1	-	TGTGCCAGCAGCCATCCCCGTAGCGGGGGCCACTCCTACAATGAGCAGTTCTTC	CASSHPRSGGHSYNEQFF
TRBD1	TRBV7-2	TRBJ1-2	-	TGTGCCAGCAGCTCAATACAGGGGGCTATTTTCTACACCTTC	CASSSIQGAIFYTF
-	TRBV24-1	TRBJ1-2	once	TGTGCCACCAGTGATCCCCGGGTCTCCGACTCTACTGGCTACACCTTC	CATSDPRVSDSTGYTF
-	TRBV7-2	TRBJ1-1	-	TGTGCCAGCCAGCGGACGTCCTCGAACACTGAAGCTTTCTTT	CASQRTSSNTEAFF
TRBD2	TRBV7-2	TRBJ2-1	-	TGTGCCAGCAGCTTAGAGGCTAGCGGGGGGGCCGGACCCTACAATGAGCAGTTCTTC	CASSLEASGGAGPYNEQFF
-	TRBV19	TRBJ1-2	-	TGTGCCAGTAGTGACAGAACCATTAACTATGGCTACACCTTC	CASSDRTINYGYTF
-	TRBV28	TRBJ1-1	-	TGTGCCAGCCTCCACACAGTTAACACTGAAGCTTTCTTT	CASLHTVNTEAFF
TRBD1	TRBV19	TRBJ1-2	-	TGTGCCAGTAGTCCAAACCACAGGGGAACTAACTATGGCTACACCTTC	CASSPNHRGTNYGYTF
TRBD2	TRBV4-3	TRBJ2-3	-	TGCGCCAGCAGCCCTCAAGGACTAGCTAGCACAGATACGCAGTATTTT	CASSPQGLASTDTQYF
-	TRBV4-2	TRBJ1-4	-	TGTGCCAGCAGCCAAGATGGGACACCCTCGGACGGAAAACTGTTTTTT	CASSQDGTPSDGKLFF
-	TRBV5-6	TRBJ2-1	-	TGTGCCAGCAGCTTCGGGAGCTCCTACAATGAGCAGTTCTTC	CASSFGSSYNEQFF
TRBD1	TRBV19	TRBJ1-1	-	TGTGCCAGTAGCAACAGGGGGCCCGATGAAGCTTTCTTT	CASSNRGPDEAFF
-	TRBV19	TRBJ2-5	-	TGTGCCAGTAGTAGCGGGATGGACAAGACCCAGTACTTC	CASSSGMDKTQYF
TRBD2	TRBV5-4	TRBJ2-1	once	TGTGCCAGCAGTCGGGGAGGTGCGGGAGGGCCGAATGAGCAGTTCTTC	CASSRGGAGGPNEQFF
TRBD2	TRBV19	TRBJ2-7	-	TGTGCCAGTAGTATCCAGCGGGGGGGTGAGCAGTACTTC	CASSIQRGGEQYF
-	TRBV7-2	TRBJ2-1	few	TGTGCCAGCAGCCCCGAGGCGGCCTCCTACAATGAGCAGTTCTTC	CASSPEAASYNEQFF
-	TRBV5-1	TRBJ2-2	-	TGCGCCAGCAGCTTGGCCCCAGGGCAAACCGGGGAGCTGTTTTTT	CASSLAPGQTGELFF
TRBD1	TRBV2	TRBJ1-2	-	TGTGCCAGCAGTCCCGGGACAGGCGGGTATGGCTACACCTTC	CASSPGTGGYGYTF
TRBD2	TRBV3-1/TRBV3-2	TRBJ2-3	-	TGTGCCAGCAGCCCCCAAAGTAGCGGGAGGAAGAGTGATACGCAGTATTTT	CASSPQSSGRKSDTQYF
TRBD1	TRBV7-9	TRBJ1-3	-	TGTGCCAGCAGCTTAGCGAGACAGGGAATTAGTCTTTCTGGAAACACCATATATTTT	CASSLARQGISLSGNTIYF
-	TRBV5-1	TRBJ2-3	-	TGCGCCAGCACTACTCAACAGGGTAGCACAGATACGCAGTATTTT	CASTTQQGSTDTQYF
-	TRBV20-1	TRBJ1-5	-	TGCAGTGCTAGTGCTACTAGCAATCAGCCCCAGCATTTT	CSASATSNQPQHF
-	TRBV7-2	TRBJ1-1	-	TGTGCCAGCAGTCGCAGGGGAGGGATAGCGGGGAACACTGAAGCTTTCTTT	CASSRRGGIAGNTEAFF
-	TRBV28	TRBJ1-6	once	TGTGCCAGCAGTTTATTTCCAGTCTCTAATTCACCCCTCCACTTT	CASSLFPVSNSPLHF
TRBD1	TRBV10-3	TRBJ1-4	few	TGTGCCATCAGTGAGTCGCTGGGACAGGGGAGACCCAAATTGAGGGCTAATGAAAAACTGTTTTTT	CAISESLGQGRPKLRANEKLFF
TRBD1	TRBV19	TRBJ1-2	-	TGTGCCAGTAAATCAGGGGGCGTTGGCTATGGCTACACCTTC	CASKSGGVGYGYTF
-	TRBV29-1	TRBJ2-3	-	TGCAGCGTTGTGACAGGCACAGATACGCAGTATTTT	CSVVTGTDTQYF
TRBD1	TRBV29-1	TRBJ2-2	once	TGCAGCGCTCGGACAGGGGGCATAACCGGGGAGCTGTTTTTT	CSARTGGITGELFF
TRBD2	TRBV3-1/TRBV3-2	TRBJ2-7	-	TGTGCCAGCAGCCAAGATCAACTAGCGGGATTCAACGAGCAGTACTTC	CASSQDQLAGFNEQYF
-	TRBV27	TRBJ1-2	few	TGTGCCAGCAGTTGGGGCAGGACAAAATTGAACTATGGCTACACCTTC	CASSWGRTKLNYGYTF
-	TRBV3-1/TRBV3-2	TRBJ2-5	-	TGTGCCAGCAGCCGTATAGCGCGGGAGACCCAGTACTTC	CASSRIARETQYF
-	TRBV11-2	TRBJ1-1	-	TGTGCCAGCAACACCCCCAACACTGAAGCTTTCTTT	CASNTPNTEAFF
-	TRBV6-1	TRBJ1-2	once	TGTGCCAGCAGTCGTCCGGGACAACCCCCTAGTGGCTACACCTTC	CASSRPGQPPSGYTF
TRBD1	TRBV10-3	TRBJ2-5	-	TGTGCCATCAGCCCCGCGACAGGGCAAGGAGAGACCCAGTACTTC	CAISPATGQGETQYF
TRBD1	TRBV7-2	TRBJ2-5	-	TGTGCCAGCAGCCGGGGACAGGCGGGGACCCAGTACTTC	CASSRGQAGTQYF